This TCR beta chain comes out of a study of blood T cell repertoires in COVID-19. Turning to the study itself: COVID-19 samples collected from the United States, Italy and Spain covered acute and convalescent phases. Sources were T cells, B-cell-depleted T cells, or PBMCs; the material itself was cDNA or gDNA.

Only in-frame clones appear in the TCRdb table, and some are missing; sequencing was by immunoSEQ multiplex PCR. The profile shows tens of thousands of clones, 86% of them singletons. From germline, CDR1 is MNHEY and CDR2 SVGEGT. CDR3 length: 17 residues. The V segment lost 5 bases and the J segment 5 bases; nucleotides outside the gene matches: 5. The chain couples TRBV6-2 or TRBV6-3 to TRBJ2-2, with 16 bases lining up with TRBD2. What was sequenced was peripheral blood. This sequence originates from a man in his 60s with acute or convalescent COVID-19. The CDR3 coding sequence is TGTGCCAGCAGTGAGCCGGGACTAGCGGGGGGGACCGGGGAGCTGTTTTTT. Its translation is CASSEPGLAGGTGELFF.